This T cell receptor (beta chain) stems from a study of technical replicates of blood from a few donors. This table comes from immunoSEQ multiplex PCR, and its TCRdb copy is limited to in-frame clones, with some not included. Here the sample spans approximately 70,000 clones, roughly 96% being singletons. This CDR3 has 14 amino acids. The V and J ends lost 1 base and 2 bases, in that order; junction bases with no gene match: 2. From germline, CDR1 is SGHDN and CDR2 FVKESK. This rearrangement joins TRBV14 to TRBJ2-7; 7 nucleotides agree with TRBD1. The sequence came from a human donor in good health. The sample was T cells isolated from PBMCs. The CDR3 sequence is CASSQGTGTYEQYF. CDR3 nucleotide sequence: TGTGCCAGCAGCCAAGGGACAGGTACCTACGAGCAGTACTTC.